A single sample is the source of the 4 T cell receptor beta chains below, sequenced in a study of T cell repertoires in cytomegalovirus infection. TCRdb independently ran MiXCR on the reads; one entry per CDR3 protein. Of about 700,000 distinct CDR3 sequences listed, approximately 33% were seen once; the top ten hold 18%. For these receptors, no antigen is known. The sequences come from cultured PBMCs, collected from culture after CMV antigen stimulation. All receptors derive from a human donor in good health (CMV status not recorded). Some clones in this sample may be carry-over from other donors' samples.

The chain carries TRBV5-4 and TRBJ2-7; maybe TRBD1 (5 bases). The germline CDR1 and CDR2 sequences are SGHNT and YYREEE (reference sequence). With 4 bases removed from V and 1 base from J, the gap between germline ends came to 9 bases. CDR3 length: 13 residues. The DNA for the CDR3 is TGTGCCAGCAGCACCGACAGATCCTACGAGCAGTACTTC. This codes for CASSTDRSYEQYF.

This clonotype came up a few times. The CDR3 coding sequence is TGTGCCAGCAGCCCACAGGGCCCCGAGACCCAGTACTTC. Translating it yields CASSPQGPETQYF. V and J are TRBV7-9 and TRBJ2-5; perhaps TRBD1 as D (6 bases). Germline assignment: CDR1 SEHNR and CDR2 FQNEAQ (reference sequence). Trimming removed 5 bases at V and 5 bases at J, with 12 bases between. This CDR3 is 13 amino acids long.

The rearrangement joins TRBV19 to TRBJ1-6; 7 bases are a match to TRBD1. Germline values: CDR1 LNHDA, CDR2 SQIVND (reference sequence). V lost 10 bases to trimming and J lost 7 bases; unmatched junction nucleotides: 13. CDR3 length: 15 amino acids. CDR3 amino acids: CATRSGAGGNSPLHF. In DNA form, the CDR3 reads TGTGCCACCCGGAGTGGAGCAGGGGGAAATTCACCCCTCCACTTT. Combining the CDR3 with reference TRBV19 and TRBJ1-6 gives the whole variable domain DGGITQSPKYLFRKEGQNVTLSCEQNLNHDAMYWYRQDPGQGLRLIYYSQIVNDFQKGDIAEGYSVSREKKESFPLTVTSAQKNPTAFYLCATRSGAGGNSPLHFGNGTRLTVT.

This clonotype was detected a few times. This chain connects TRBV7-7 to TRBJ2-2, with D uncertain. Trimming cost V 0 bases and J 0 bases, with 11 bases left between them. The CDR3 sequence is 17 residues long. The V gene's germline CDR1 is SSHAT and CDR2 FNYEAQ (reference sequence). CDR3 amino acids: CASSLAPARANTGELFF. CDR3 coding DNA: TGTGCCAGCAGCTTAGCTCCCGCCCGCGCGAACACCGGGGAGCTGTTTTTT.